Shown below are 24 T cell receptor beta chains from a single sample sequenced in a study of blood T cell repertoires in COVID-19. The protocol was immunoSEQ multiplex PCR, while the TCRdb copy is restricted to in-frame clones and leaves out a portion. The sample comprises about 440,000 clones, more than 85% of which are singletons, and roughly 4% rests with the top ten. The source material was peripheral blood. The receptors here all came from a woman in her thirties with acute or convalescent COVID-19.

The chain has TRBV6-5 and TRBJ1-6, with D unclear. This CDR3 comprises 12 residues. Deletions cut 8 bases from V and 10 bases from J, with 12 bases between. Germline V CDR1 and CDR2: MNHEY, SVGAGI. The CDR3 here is CASSNEASPLHF. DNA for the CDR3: TGTGCCAGCTCGAACGAGGCCTCACCCCTCCACTTT.

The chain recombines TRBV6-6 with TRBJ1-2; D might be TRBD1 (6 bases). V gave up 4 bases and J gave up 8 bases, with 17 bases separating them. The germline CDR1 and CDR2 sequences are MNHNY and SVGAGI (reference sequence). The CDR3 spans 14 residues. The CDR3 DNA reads TGTGCCAGCAGTTCAGGGGCGACAACTGGAGGCTACACCTTC. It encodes CASSSGATTGGYTF.

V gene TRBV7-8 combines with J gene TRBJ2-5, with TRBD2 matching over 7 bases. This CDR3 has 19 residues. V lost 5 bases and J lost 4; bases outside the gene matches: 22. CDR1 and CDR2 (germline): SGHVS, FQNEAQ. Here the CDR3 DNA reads TGTGCCAGCAGCCCAGCCCGTGGGAGCGGGGAACTGGTAAGAGAGACCCAGTACTTC. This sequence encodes CASSPARGSGELVRETQYF. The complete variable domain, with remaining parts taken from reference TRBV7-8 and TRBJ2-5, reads GAGVSQSPRYKVAKRGQDVALRCDPISGHVSLFWYQQALGQGPEFLTYFQNEAQLDKSGLPSDRFFAERPEGSVSTLKIQRTQQEDSAVYLCASSPARGSGELVRETQYFGPGTRLLVL.

In DNA, the CDR3 is TGTGCCAGCAGCCGAATGGGGACAGGGACGTCTAACTATGGCTACACCTTC. This sequence encodes CASSRMGTGTSNYGYTF. This sequence joins TRBV6-6 and TRBJ1-2; 9 nucleotides align to TRBD1. Unmatched junction bases numbered 11, after V lost 6 bases and J lost 0 bases. Germline values: CDR1 MNHNY, CDR2 SVGAGI (reference sequence). The CDR3 extends over 17 amino acids.

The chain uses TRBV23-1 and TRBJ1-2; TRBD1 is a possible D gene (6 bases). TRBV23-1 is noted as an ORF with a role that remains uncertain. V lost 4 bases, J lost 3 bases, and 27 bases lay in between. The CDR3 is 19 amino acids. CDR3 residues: CASSPKTIDPGARYYGYTF. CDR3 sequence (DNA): TGCGCCAGCAGTCCGAAAACCATTGACCCAGGGGCTAGGTACTATGGCTACACCTTC.

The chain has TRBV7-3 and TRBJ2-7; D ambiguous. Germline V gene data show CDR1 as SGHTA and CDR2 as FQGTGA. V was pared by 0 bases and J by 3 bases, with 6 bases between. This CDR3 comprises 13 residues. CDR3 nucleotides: TGTGCCAGCAGCTTAACTAGAAACTACGAGCAGTACTTC. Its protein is CASSLTRNYEQYF.

The CDR3 sequence is CATDRDGRNSQETQYF. The CDR3 region has the DNA TGTGCCACGGACAGGGACGGACGTAATTCCCAAGAGACCCAGTACTTC. This chain uses TRBV21-1 with TRBJ2-5; the tabulated D call, TRBD1, remains unverified against the DNA. TRBV21-1 is flagged as a pseudogene. The CDR3 is made up of 16 amino acids.

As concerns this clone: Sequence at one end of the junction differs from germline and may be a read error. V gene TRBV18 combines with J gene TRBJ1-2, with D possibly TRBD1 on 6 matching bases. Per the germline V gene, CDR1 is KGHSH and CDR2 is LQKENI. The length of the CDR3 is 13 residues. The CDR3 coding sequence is TGTGCCACCTCACCCGAACAGGGTCATGGCTACACCTTC. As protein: CATSPEQGHGYTF.

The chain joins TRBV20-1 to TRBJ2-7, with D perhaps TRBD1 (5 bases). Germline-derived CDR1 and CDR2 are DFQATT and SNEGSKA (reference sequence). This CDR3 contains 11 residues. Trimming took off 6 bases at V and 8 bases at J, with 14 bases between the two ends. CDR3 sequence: CSATTAQKQYF. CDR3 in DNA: TGCAGTGCAACGACAGCCCAGAAGCAGTACTTC.

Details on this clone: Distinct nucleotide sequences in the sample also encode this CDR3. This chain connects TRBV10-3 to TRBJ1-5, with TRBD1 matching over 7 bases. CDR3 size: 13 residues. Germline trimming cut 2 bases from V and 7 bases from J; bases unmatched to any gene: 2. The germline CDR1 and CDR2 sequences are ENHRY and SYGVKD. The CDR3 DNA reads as TGTGCCATCAGTGAGGACAGGGACCAGCCCCAGCATTTT. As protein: CAISEDRDQPQHF.

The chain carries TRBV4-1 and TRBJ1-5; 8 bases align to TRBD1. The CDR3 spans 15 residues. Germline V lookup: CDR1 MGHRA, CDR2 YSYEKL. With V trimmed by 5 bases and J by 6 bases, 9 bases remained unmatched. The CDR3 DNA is TGCGCCAGCAGCGAGGACAGGGCGCGAATTCAGCCCCAGCATTTT. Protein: CASSEDRARIQPQHF.

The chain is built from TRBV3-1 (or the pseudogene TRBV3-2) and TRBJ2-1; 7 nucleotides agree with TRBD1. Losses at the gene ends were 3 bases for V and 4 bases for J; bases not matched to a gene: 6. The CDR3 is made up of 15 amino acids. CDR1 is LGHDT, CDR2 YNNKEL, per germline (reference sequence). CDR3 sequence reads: CASSQTGTDYNEQFF. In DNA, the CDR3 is TGTGCCAGCAGCCAGACCGGGACAGATTACAATGAGCAGTTCTTC.

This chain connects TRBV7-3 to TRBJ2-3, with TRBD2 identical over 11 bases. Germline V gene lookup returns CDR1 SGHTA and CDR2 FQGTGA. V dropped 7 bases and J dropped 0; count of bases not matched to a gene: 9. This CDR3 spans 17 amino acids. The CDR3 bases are TGTGCCAGCATCGGGACTAGCGGAACTTTTAGCACAGATACGCAGTATTTT. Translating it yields CASIGTSGTFSTDTQYF.

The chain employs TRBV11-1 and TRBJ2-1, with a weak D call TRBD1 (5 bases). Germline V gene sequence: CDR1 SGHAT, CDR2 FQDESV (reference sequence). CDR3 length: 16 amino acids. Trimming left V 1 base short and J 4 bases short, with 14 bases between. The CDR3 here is CASSLVWTNEYNEQFF. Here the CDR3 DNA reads TGTGCCAGCAGCTTAGTGTGGACAAATGAGTACAATGAGCAGTTCTTC.

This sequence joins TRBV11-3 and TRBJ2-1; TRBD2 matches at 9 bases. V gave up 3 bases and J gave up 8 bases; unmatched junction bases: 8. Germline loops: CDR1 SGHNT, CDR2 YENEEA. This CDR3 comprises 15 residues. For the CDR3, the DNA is TGTGCCAGCAGCTTGGGTAGCGGGGGTGAAGATGAGCAGTTCTTC. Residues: CASSLGSGGEDEQFF. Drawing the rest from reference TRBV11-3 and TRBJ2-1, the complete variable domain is EAGVVQSPRYKIIEKKQPVAFWCNPISGHNTLYWYLQNLGQGPELLIRYENEEAVDDSQLPKDRFSAERLKGVDSTLKIQPAELGDSAVYLCASSLGSGGEDEQFFGPGTRLTVL.

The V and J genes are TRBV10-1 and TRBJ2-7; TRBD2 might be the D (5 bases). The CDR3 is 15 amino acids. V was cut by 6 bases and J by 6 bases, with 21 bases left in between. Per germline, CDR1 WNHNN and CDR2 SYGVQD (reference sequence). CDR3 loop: CASSLRSAALTEQYF. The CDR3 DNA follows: TGCGCCAGCAGCCTACGGTCAGCGGCTTTGACCGAGCAGTACTTC.

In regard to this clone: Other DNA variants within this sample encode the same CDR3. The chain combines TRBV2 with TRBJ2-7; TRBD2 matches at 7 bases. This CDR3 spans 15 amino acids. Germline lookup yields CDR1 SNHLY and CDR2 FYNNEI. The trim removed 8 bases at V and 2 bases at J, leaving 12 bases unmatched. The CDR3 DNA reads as TGTGCCAGCTCCCCGGGGGGAAGGGTCGCCTACGAGCAGTACTTC. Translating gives CASSPGGRVAYEQYF.

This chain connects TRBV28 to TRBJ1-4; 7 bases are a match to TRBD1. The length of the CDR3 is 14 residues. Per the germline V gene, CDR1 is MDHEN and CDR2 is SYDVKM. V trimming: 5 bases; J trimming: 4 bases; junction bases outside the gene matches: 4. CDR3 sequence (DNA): TGTGCCAGCAGTCCGGGACAGCTTAATGAAAAACTGTTTTTT. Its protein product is CASSPGQLNEKLFF.

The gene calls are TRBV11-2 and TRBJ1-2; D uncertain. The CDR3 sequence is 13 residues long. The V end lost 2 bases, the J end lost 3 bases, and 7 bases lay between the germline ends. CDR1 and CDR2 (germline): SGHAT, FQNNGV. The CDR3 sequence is CASSLREDYGYTF. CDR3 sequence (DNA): TGTGCCAGCAGCTTAAGGGAGGACTATGGCTACACCTTC.

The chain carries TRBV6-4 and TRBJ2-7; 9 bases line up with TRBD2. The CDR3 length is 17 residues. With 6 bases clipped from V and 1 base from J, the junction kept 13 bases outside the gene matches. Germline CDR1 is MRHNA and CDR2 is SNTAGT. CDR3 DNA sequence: TGTGCCAGCAGACTATTTGGTCCAGCGGGGGGTTCCTACGAGCAGTACTTC. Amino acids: CASRLFGPAGGSYEQYF.

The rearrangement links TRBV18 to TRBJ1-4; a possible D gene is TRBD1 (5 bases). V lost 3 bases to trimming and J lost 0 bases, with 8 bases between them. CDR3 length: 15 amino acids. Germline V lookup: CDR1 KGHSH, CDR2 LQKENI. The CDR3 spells CASSPQGPTNEKLFF. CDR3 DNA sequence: TGTGCCAGCTCACCCCAGGGCCCAACTAATGAAAAACTGTTTTTT.

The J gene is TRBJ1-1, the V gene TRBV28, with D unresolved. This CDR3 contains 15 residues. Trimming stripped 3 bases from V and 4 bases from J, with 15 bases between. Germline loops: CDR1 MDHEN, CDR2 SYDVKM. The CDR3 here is CASSLGASGSTEAFF. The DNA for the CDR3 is TGTGCCAGCAGTTTGGGCGCTTCGGGGAGCACTGAAGCTTTCTTT.

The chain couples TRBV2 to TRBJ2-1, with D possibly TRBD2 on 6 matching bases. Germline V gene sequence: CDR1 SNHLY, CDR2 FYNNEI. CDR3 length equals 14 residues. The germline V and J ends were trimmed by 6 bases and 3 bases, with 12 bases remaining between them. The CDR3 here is CASSPLASYNEQFF. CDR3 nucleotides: TGTGCCAGCAGCCCCCTAGCGAGCTACAATGAGCAGTTCTTC.

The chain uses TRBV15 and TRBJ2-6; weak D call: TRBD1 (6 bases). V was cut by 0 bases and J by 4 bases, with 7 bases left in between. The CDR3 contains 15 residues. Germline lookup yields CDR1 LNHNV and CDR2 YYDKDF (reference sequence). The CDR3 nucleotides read TGTGCCACCAGCAGAGATCAGGGGGGGGCCAACGTCCTGACTTTC. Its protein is CATSRDQGGANVLTF.